This entry features one TCR delta chain sequence. What it recognizes is unknown. Gamma-chain- and delta-chain-specific primers converted PBMC RNA into TCR cDNA. With CATT, TCRdb re-called clones from the RT-PCR reads. The sample holds over a thousand delta-chain clones, roughly a fifth seen once. The data are from a study of delta chains in infants with herpesvirus infections. Notes on the study in general: The public clonotype decayed quickly, seemingly gone after about 2 months. Caveat: small sample size and no race- or environment-matched controls. CMV-uninfected infants might carry this public clonotype below detection. The public clonotype appeared only at the first post-infection time point and was absent in uninfected infants.

Germline V gene lookup returns CDR1 TSWWSYY and CDR2 QGS. CDR3 length equals 23 residues. Trimming took 3 bases from V and 12 from J; bases not matched to a gene: 37. The sample was peripheral blood, taken at time point 2 of longitudinal follow-up. The chain employs TRDV1 and TRDJ2; 7 nucleotides match TRDD3. The receptor comes from a human donor who was a Ugandan infant, either HIV-exposed or HIV-unexposed (not recorded which). This CDR3 is CALGESNSVYWGFGPPLEGKLFF. The CDR3 nucleotides read TGTGCTCTTGGGGAGTCGAATTCCGTTTACTGGGGATTTGGACCTCCCCTGGAAGGTAAACTCTTCTTT.